This record covers a single T cell receptor (beta chain). This may arise from a read error, as a much more abundant clone is one base away. This CDR3 contains 14 residues. V lost 6 bases to trimming and J lost 11 bases, with 25 bases between them. CDR1 and CDR2 (germline): DFQATT, SNEGSKA (reference sequence). The data were taken from a study of blood T cells in healthy people across ages. Study information: The capture of about one barcoded beta molecule per two T cells was achieved by template switching.

A second PCR of roughly 7 to 11 cycles used a sample-barcoded 5' primer and a J-beta primer mix. Every cDNA molecule carried a tag from a template-switch adaptor bearing 12 random nucleotides. TCRdb analysed the 5' RACE reads with MiXCR anew, one entry per CDR3 protein. The repertoire holds under 800,000 distinct CDR3 sequences, approximately 39% seen once, with about 20% in the top ten. This chain uses TRBV20-1 with TRBJ2-5, with D possibly called TRBD1 or TRBD2 (5 bases each). This clonotype was obtained from a woman aged 60-70 years in good health. What was sequenced was blood. CDR3 sequence (DNA): TGCAGTGCACCTCCAGGGCGGGTCGGCAATGAGCAGTACTTC. It is translated as CSAPPGRVGNEQYF.